The following is a T cell receptor beta chain sequence with its context. No antigen is known for it. The germline CDR1 and CDR2 sequences are SGHVS and FNYEAQ. The CDR3 is 16 amino acids. Unmatched junction bases numbered 5, after V lost 1 base and J lost 5 bases. These data come from a study of glioma-infiltrating T cells after dendritic cell vaccination. Broader study findings: Longer survival after dendritic cell vaccination followed higher pretreatment TIL content. The cohort had few patients with full blood and tumor sets.

The repertoire was sequenced with immunoSEQ multiplex PCR; TCRdb's copy has only in-frame clones and lacks some. The profile shows tens of thousands of clones, 85% of them singletons. Time point given: after dendritic cell vaccination, including at tumor progression/relapse. The TCR was taken from a human donor with glioblastoma. The rearrangement joins TRBV7-6 to TRBJ2-1, with TRBD1 matching over 10 bases. The sample here was blood, taken after dendritic cell vaccination. DNA for the CDR3: TGTGCCAGCAGCTTAGTTTCTGGGACAGGGGACAATGAGCAGTTCTTC. The encoded protein is CASSLVSGTGDNEQFF.